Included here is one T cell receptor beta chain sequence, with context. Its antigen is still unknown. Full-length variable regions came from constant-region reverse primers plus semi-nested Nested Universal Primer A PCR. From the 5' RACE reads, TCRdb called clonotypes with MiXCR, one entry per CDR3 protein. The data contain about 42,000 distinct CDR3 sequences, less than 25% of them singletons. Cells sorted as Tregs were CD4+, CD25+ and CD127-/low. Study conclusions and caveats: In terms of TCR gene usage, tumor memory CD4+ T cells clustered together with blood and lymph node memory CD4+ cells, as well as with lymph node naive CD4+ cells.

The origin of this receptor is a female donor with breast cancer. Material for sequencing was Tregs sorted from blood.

The CDR3, as DNA: TGTGCCAGCAGTCCGACTAGCGGGAGTTTCTATGAGCAGTTCTTC. It translates to CASSPTSGSFYEQFF. V usage is TRBV12-3 or TRBV12-4 and J usage is TRBJ2-1; 12 bases are a match to TRBD2. Trimming removed 5 bases from V and 8 bases from J; junction bases left unmatched: 7. CDR3 length: 15 residues.